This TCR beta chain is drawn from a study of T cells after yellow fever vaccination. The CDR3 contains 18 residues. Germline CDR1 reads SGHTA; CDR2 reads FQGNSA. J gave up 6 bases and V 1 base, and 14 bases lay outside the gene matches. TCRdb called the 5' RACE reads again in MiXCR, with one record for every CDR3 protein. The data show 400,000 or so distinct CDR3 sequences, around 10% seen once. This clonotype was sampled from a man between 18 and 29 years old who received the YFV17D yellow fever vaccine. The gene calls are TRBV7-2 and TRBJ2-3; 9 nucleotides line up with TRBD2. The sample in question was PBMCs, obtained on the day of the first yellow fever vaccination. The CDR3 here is CASSLGPSGGGAWDTQYF. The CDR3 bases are TGTGCCAGCAGCTTAGGGCCCTCGGGCGGGGGGGCTTGGGATACGCAGTATTTT.